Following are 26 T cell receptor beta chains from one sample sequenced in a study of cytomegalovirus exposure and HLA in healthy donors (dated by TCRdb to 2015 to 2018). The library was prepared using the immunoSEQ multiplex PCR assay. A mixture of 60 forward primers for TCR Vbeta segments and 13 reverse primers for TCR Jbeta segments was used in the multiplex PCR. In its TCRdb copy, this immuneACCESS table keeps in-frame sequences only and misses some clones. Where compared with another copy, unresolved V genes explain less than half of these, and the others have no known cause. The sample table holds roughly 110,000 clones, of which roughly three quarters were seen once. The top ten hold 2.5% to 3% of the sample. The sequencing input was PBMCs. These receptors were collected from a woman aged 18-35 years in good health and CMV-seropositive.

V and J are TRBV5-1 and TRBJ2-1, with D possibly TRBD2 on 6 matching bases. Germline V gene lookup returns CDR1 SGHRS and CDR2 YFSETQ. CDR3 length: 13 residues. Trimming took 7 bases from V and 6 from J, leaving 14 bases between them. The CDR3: CASAPGSGNEQFF. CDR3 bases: TGCGCCAGCGCGCCCGGTAGCGGCAATGAGCAGTTCTTC.

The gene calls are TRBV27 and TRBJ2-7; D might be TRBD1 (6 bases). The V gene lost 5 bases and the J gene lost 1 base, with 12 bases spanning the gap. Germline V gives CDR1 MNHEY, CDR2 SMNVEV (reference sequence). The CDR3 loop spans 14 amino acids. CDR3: CASSPRDRSYEQYF. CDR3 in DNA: TGTGCCAGCAGTCCCAGAGACAGGTCCTACGAGCAGTACTTC.

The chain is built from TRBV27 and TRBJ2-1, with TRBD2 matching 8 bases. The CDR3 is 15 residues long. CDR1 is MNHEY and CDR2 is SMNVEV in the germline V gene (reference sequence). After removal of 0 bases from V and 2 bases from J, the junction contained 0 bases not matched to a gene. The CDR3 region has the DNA TGTGCCAGCAGTTTATCGGGACTAGCCTACAATGAGCAGTTCTTC. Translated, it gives CASSLSGLAYNEQFF.

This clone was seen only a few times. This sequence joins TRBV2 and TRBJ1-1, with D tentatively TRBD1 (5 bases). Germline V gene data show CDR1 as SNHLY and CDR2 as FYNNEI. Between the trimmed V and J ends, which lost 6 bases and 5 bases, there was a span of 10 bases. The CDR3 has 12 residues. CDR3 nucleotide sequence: TGTGCCAGCAGGAAGGAGGGGACTGAAGCTTTCTTT. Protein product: CASRKEGTEAFF.

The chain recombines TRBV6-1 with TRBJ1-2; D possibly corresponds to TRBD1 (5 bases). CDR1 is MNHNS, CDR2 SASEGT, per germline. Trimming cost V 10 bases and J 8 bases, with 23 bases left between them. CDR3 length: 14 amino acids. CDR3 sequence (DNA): TGTGCCACCGCTGAGGGGCGATTTGGGGGGGGCTACACCTTC. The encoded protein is CATAEGRFGGGYTF.

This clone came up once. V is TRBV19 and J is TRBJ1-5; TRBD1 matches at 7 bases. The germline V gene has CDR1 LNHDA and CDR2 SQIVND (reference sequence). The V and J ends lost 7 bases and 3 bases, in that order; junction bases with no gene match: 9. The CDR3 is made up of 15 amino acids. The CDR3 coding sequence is TGTGCCAGTAATTCCGACAGGGAAGACAATCAGCCCCAGCATTTT. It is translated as CASNSDREDNQPQHF.

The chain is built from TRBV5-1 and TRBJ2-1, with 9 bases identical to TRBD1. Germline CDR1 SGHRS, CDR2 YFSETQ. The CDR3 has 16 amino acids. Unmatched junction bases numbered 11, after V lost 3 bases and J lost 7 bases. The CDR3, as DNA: TGCGCCAGCAGCTCTACGGGGACAGGGAGCAGGAATGAGCAGTTCTTC. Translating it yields CASSSTGTGSRNEQFF.

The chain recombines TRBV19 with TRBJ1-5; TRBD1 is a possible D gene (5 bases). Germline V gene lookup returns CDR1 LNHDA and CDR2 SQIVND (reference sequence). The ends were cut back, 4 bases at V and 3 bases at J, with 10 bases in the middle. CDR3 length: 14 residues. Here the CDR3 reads CASSKTAPNQPQHF. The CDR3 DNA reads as TGTGCCAGTAGTAAGACAGCTCCCAATCAGCCCCAGCATTTT.

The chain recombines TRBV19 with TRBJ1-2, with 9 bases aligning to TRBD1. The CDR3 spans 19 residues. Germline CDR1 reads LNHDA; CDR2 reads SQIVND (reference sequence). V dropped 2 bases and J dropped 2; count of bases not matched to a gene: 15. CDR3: CASSIFRTGTGSTNYGYTF. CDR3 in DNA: TGTGCCAGTAGTATATTTCGGACCGGGACAGGGTCCACGAACTATGGCTACACCTTC.

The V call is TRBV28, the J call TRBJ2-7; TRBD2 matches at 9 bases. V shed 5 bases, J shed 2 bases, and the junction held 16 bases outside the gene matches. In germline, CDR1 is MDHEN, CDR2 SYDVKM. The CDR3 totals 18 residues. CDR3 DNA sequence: TGTGCCAGCAGTCCCATTACTTTGAGCGGGAGGTCAACCTACGAGCAGTACTTC. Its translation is CASSPITLSGRSTYEQYF.

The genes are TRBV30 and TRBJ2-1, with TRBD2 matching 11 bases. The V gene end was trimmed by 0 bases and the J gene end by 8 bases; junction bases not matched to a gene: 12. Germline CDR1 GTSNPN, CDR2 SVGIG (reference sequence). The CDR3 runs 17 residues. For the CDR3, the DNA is TGTGCCTGGAGTGTGATAAGACTAGCGGGAAGGGGGCATGAGCAGTTCTTC. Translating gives CAWSVIRLAGRGHEQFF.

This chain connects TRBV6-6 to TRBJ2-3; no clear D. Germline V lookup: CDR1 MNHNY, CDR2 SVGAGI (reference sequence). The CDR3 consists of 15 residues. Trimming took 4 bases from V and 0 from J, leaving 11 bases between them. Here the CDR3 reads CASSFSVASTDTQYF. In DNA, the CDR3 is TGTGCCAGCAGTTTTTCGGTCGCCAGCACAGATACGCAGTATTTT.

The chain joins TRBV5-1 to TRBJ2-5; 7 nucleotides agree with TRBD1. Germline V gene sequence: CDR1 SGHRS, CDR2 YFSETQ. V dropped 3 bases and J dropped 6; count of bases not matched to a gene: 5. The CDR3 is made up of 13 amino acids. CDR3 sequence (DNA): TGCGCCAGCAGCTCCGACAGGGTGAAGACCCAGTACTTC. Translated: CASSSDRVKTQYF.

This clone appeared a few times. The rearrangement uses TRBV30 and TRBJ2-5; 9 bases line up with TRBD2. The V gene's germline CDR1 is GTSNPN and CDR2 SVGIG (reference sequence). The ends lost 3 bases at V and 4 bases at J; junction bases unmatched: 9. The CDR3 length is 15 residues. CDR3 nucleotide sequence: TGTGCCTGGAGGGGCGGGAGGGACCGCAGAGAGACCCAGTACTTC. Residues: CAWRGGRDRRETQYF.

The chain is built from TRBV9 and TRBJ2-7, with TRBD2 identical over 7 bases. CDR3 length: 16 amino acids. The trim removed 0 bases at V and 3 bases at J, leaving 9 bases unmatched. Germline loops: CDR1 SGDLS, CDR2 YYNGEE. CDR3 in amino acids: CASSVDVAGVGYEQYF. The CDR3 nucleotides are TGTGCCAGCAGCGTAGATGTGGCGGGAGTTGGCTACGAGCAGTACTTC.

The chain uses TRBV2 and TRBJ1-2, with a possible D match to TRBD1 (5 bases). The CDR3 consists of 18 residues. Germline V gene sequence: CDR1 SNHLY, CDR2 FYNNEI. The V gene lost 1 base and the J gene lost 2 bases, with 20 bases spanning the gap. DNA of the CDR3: TGTGCCAGCAGTGAAGGGTGGCAGGGTGGATGGATAAACTATGGCTACACCTTC. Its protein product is CASSEGWQGGWINYGYTF.

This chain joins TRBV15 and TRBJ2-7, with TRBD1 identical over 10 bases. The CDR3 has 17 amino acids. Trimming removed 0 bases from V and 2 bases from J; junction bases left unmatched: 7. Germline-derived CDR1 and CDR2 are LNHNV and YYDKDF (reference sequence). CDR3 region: CATSRDRLGTGAYEQYF. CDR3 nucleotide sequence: TGTGCCACCAGCAGAGATCGATTAGGGACAGGGGCCTACGAGCAGTACTTC.

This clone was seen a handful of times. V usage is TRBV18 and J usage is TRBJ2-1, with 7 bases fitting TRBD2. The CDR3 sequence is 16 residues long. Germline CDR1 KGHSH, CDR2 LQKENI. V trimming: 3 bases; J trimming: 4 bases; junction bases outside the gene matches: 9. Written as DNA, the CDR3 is TGTGCCAGCTCACCTCCCGGGACTAAGACTTACAATGAGCAGTTCTTC. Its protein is CASSPPGTKTYNEQFF.

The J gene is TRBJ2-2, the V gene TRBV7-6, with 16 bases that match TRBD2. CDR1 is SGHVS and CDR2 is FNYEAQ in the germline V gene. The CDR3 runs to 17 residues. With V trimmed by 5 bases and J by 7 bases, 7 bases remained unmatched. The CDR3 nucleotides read TGTGCCAGCAGCACGGGACTAGCGGGAGGGCCGGACGGGGAGCTGTTTTTT. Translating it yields CASSTGLAGGPDGELFF.

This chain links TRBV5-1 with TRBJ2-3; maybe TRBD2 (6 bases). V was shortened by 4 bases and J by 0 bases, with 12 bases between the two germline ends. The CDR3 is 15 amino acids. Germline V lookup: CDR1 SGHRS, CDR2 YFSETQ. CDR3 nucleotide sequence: TGCGCCAGCAGCCCCCCCAGCGGGAGCACAGATACGCAGTATTTT. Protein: CASSPPSGSTDTQYF.

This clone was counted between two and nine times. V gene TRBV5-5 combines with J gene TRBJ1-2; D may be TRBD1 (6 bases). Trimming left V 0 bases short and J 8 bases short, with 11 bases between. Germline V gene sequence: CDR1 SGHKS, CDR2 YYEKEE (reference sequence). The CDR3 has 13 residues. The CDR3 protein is CASSLVGAGGYTF. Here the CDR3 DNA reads TGTGCCAGCAGCTTGGTGGGGGCTGGAGGCTACACCTTC.

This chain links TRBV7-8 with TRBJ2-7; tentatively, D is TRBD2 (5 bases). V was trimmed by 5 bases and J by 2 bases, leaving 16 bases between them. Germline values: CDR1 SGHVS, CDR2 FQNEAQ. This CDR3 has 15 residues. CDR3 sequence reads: CASSPGLYRAYEQYF. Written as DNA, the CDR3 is TGTGCCAGCAGCCCCGGACTCTATAGGGCCTACGAGCAGTACTTC. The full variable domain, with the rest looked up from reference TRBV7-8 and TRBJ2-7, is GAGVSQSPRYKVAKRGQDVALRCDPISGHVSLFWYQQALGQGPEFLTYFQNEAQLDKSGLPSDRFFAERPEGSVSTLKIQRTQQEDSAVYLCASSPGLYRAYEQYFGPGTRLTVT.

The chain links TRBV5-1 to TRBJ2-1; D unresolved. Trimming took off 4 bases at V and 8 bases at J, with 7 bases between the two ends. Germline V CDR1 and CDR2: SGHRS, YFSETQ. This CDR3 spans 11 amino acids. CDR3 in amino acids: CASSAEDEQFF. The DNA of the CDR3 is TGCGCCAGCAGCGCCGAGGATGAGCAGTTCTTC.

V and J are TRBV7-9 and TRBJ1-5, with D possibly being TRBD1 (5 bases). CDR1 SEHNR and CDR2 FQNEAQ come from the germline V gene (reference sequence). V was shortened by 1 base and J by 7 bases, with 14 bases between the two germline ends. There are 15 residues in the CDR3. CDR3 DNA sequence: TGTGCCAGCAGCTTAGAGGGGTTAGAACTCCAGCCCCAGCATTTT. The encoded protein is CASSLEGLELQPQHF.

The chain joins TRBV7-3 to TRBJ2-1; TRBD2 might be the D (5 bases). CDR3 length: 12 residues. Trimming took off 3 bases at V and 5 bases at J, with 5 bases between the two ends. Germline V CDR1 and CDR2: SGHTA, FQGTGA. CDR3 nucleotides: TGTGCCAGCAGCTTCGGGGACAATGAGCAGTTCTTC. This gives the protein CASSFGDNEQFF.

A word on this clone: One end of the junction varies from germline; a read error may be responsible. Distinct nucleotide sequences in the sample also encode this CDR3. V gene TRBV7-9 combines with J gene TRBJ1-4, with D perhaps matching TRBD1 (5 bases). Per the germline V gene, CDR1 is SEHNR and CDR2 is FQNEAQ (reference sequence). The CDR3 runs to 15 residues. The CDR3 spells CSSSAPEGNNEKLFF. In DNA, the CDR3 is TGTTCCAGCAGCGCCCCGGAGGGGAATAATGAAAAACTGTTTTTT.